Listed below are T cell receptor beta chains from one sample, sequenced in a study of blood T cell repertoires in COVID-19. Clones were sequenced by immunoSEQ multiplex PCR, and TCRdb holds only the in-frame ones, with some missing. The table includes about 350,000 clones, roughly 89% detected once. Material for sequencing was peripheral blood. The receptors come from a woman aged 60-70 years with COVID-19, enrolled during active disease. Each CDR3 is given with its conserved first and last residue. The D gene is left open where the match is weak. Size values are once, few and many counts, or a class for expanded clones, and some rows have none.

clone_size: .; d_call: TRBD2; v_call: TRBV7-2; j_call: TRBJ2-6; cdr3_aa: CASSLVGGGSGANVLTF; cdr3_nt: TGTGCCAGCAGCTTAGTGGGGGGAGGGAGTGGGGCCAACGTCCTGACTTTC
clone_size: .; d_call: .; v_call: TRBV4-1; j_call: TRBJ1-2; cdr3_aa: CASSHARSGEGNYGYTF; cdr3_nt: TGCGCCAGCAGCCATGCTCGGTCCGGGGAGGGCAACTATGGCTACACCTTC
clone_size: .; d_call: TRBD1; v_call: TRBV5-4; j_call: TRBJ2-1; cdr3_aa: CASSPRQGPLMRQFF; cdr3_nt: TGTGCCAGCAGCCCACGACAGGGCCCGCTGATGAGGCAGTTCTTC
clone_size: .; d_call: .; v_call: TRBV10-3; j_call: TRBJ1-3; cdr3_aa: CAISLDQAGNTIYF; cdr3_nt: TGTGCCATCAGTCTGGATCAGGCTGGAAACACCATATATTTT
clone_size: .; d_call: .; v_call: TRBV7-6; j_call: TRBJ1-3; cdr3_aa: CASSTSRSSGNTIYF; cdr3_nt: TGTGCCAGCAGCACTAGCCGGTCCTCTGGAAACACCATATATTTT
clone_size: .; d_call: .; v_call: TRBV6-1; j_call: TRBJ1-3; cdr3_aa: CASSERGAVGNTIYF; cdr3_nt: TGTGCCAGCAGTGAACGGGGGGCGGTCGGAAACACCATATATTTT
clone_size: .; d_call: TRBD1; v_call: TRBV15; j_call: TRBJ2-7; cdr3_aa: CATSRARTGGYEQYF; cdr3_nt: TGTGCCACCAGCAGGGCGAGGACAGGGGGCTACGAGCAGTACTTC
clone_size: .; d_call: .; v_call: TRBV5-1; j_call: TRBJ1-1; cdr3_aa: CASSSNYGGTTEAFF; cdr3_nt: TGCGCCAGCAGCTCGAATTATGGCGGAACTACTGAAGCTTTCTTT
clone_size: .; d_call: .; v_call: TRBV7-2; j_call: TRBJ1-6; cdr3_aa: CASSPGLNSPLHF; cdr3_nt: TGTGCCAGCAGCCCGGGACTCAATTCACCCCTCCACTTT
clone_size: .; d_call: TRBD1; v_call: TRBV2; j_call: TRBJ1-2; cdr3_aa: CASRGTGGGGGYTF; cdr3_nt: TGTGCCAGCAGGGGGACAGGGGGCGGCGGTGGCTACACCTTC
clone_size: .; d_call: .; v_call: TRBV30; j_call: TRBJ2-1; cdr3_aa: CAWDGDNEQFF; cdr3_nt: TGTGCCTGGGACGGGGACAATGAGCAGTTCTTC
clone_size: .; d_call: TRBD2; v_call: TRBV4-2; j_call: TRBJ2-1; cdr3_aa: CASSSRELAGYNEQFF; cdr3_nt: TGTGCCAGCAGCTCCCGGGAACTAGCGGGTTACAATGAGCAGTTCTTC
clone_size: .; d_call: .; v_call: TRBV5-1; j_call: TRBJ1-2; cdr3_aa: CASRSFGGTFGDNYGYTF; cdr3_nt: TGCGCCAGCAGATCCTTTGGGGGCACCTTTGGAGACAACTATGGCTACACCTTC
clone_size: .; d_call: .; v_call: TRBV10-2; j_call: TRBJ1-5; cdr3_aa: CASSSGTRQPQHF; cdr3_nt: TGCGCCAGCAGTTCCGGGACACGTCAGCCCCAGCATTTT
clone_size: .; d_call: .; v_call: TRBV5-1; j_call: TRBJ1-1; cdr3_aa: CASSFGRTEAFF; cdr3_nt: TGCGCCAGCAGCTTCGGGAGGACTGAAGCTTTCTTT
clone_size: .; d_call: .; v_call: TRBV5-1; j_call: TRBJ1-1; cdr3_aa: CASSLGGMNTEAFF; cdr3_nt: TGCGCCAGCAGCTTGGGAGGTATGAACACTGAAGCTTTCTTT
clone_size: .; d_call: TRBD1; v_call: TRBV11-2; j_call: TRBJ1-2; cdr3_aa: CASATIRQGIHGYTF; cdr3_nt: TGTGCCAGCGCAACGATTCGACAGGGAATTCATGGCTACACCTTC
clone_size: .; d_call: .; v_call: TRBV2; j_call: TRBJ2-4; cdr3_aa: CASMRVAKNIQYF; cdr3_nt: TGTGCCAGCATGAGGGTAGCCAAAAACATTCAGTACTTC
clone_size: .; d_call: .; v_call: TRBV6-1; j_call: TRBJ1-6; cdr3_aa: CASSEGLRSLHF; cdr3_nt: TGTGCCAGCAGTGAGGGCCTTAGGTCCCTCCACTTT
clone_size: .; d_call: .; v_call: TRBV6-2/TRBV6-3; j_call: TRBJ2-6; cdr3_aa: CASSPSWGGSGANVLTF; cdr3_nt: TGTGCCAGCAGCCCTAGCTGGGGAGGCTCTGGGGCCAACGTCCTGACTTTC
clone_size: .; d_call: .; v_call: TRBV18; j_call: TRBJ2-5; cdr3_aa: CASKAGLETQYF; cdr3_nt: TGTGCCAGCAAGGCAGGTTTGGAGACCCAGTACTTC
clone_size: .; d_call: .; v_call: TRBV19; j_call: TRBJ1-5; cdr3_aa: CASSIAVNQPQHF; cdr3_nt: TGTGCCAGTAGTATCGCAGTGAATCAGCCCCAGCATTTT
clone_size: .; d_call: .; v_call: TRBV6-5; j_call: TRBJ1-1; cdr3_aa: CASSYRVYTEAFF; cdr3_nt: TGTGCCAGCAGTTATCGGGTGTACACTGAAGCTTTCTTT
clone_size: .; d_call: .; v_call: TRBV2; j_call: TRBJ1-5; cdr3_aa: CASSGLGDFGQPQHF; cdr3_nt: TGTGCCAGCAGCGGACTAGGGGATTTTGGTCAGCCCCAGCATTTT
clone_size: few; d_call: .; v_call: TRBV24-1; j_call: TRBJ1-1; cdr3_aa: CATSELQENTEAFF; cdr3_nt: TGTGCCACCAGTGAGTTACAGGAGAACACTGAAGCTTTCTTT
clone_size: .; d_call: .; v_call: TRBV7-7; j_call: TRBJ2-2; cdr3_aa: CASGAGHSTGELFF; cdr3_nt: TGTGCCAGCGGAGCAGGGCATAGCACCGGGGAGCTGTTTTTT
clone_size: .; d_call: .; v_call: TRBV27; j_call: TRBJ1-2; cdr3_aa: CASSPHRAGEPGYTF; cdr3_nt: TGTGCCAGCAGTCCCCACCGCGCAGGGGAGCCTGGCTACACCTTC
clone_size: few; d_call: TRBD1; v_call: TRBV7-2; j_call: TRBJ1-3; cdr3_aa: CASSTGGANTIYF; cdr3_nt: TGTGCCAGCAGCACAGGGGGCGCAAACACCATATATTTT
clone_size: .; d_call: TRBD1; v_call: TRBV27; j_call: TRBJ1-5; cdr3_aa: CARKSTGEQPQHF; cdr3_nt: TGTGCCAGGAAATCGACAGGGGAGCAGCCCCAGCATTTT
clone_size: .; d_call: .; v_call: TRBV14; j_call: TRBJ1-1; cdr3_aa: CASSRQGYTEAFF; cdr3_nt: TGTGCCAGCAGCCGGCAGGGTTACACTGAAGCTTTCTTT
clone_size: once; d_call: .; v_call: TRBV7-2; j_call: TRBJ2-3; cdr3_aa: CASSLTVVGEQYF; cdr3_nt: TGTGCCAGCAGCTTAACCGTGGTAGGGGAGCAGTATTTT